The source of this T cell receptor beta chain is a study of neoadjuvant anti-PD-1 for oral cavity cancer (dated by TCRdb to the early 2020s). For the wider study: Patients mostly received three to four biweekly doses of nivolumab at 3 mg/kg before curative-intent surgical resection. Responders were defined as patients with complete response, partial response or stable disease by RECIST 1.1; non-responders were defined as patients with progression. For patients who did not progress, a fourth nivolumab dose was given around day 43, followed by definitive surgical resection on days 50-56. The parent correlative cohort included about a dozen patients, with an approximately 30% response rate.

For deep sequencing of PBMC libraries, mostly around 480 ng of input genomic DNA was used, and six replicates were run per sample. TCRbeta libraries were prepared with the immunoSEQ hsTCRbeta kit according to the manufacturer's instructions. Sequencing of the completed libraries took place using an Illumina NovaSeq 6000 S4 flow cell after they had been pooled to 3 nM. The original pipeline was this. The immunoSEQ Analyzer was used for raw data preprocessing and quality control. The analysis was restricted to productive rearrangements, with each unique CDR3 amino acid sequence defining a clonotype. Repertoire clonality was estimated as the Gini-Simpson index, which was calculated using the R package tcR. Student's t test was used to compare Gini indices, while Pearson correlation assessed associations with tumor size change. TCRdb took over this immuneACCESS table, retaining in-frame rearrangements with V and J assigned. Such tables are incomplete; in checked studies, under half of the missing clones stem from an unresolved V gene, and the remainder is unexplained. V and J calls and clone size are copied from that table; D and trimming were computed from the DNA. Here the sample has approximately 8,400 clones; about 80% occur a single time. 4% to 5% of the sample comes from the top ten.

Study-wide conclusions, independent of this receptor: After neoadjuvant nivolumab, T cell clonality (Gini index) in PBMCs was significantly higher in non-responders than in responders. Higher pretreatment blood Treg/Th17 ratios correlated with higher pretreatment blood TCRbeta clonality and lower post-treatment tumor TCRbeta clonality. Only a few patients per response group were included in the TCR analyses, and larger cohorts for validation were called for by the authors.

The time point label of this sample denotes: after neoadjuvant nivolumab, at surgical resection. Patients were newly diagnosed with stage II-IVA oral cavity squamous cell carcinoma and had received no prior systemic or radiation treatment. The cohort consisted of patients with HPV-negative, locally advanced oral cavity squamous cell carcinoma. No culture maintenance or expansion was done, as the peripheral blood mononuclear cells went straight to analysis. Samples were obtained from a longitudinal correlative study of a single-arm phase II trial of neoadjuvant nivolumab in oral cavity squamous cell carcinoma. Subject-matched pre- and post-treatment PBMCs and tumors from three responders and three non-responders were subjected to genomic DNA-based TCRbeta sequencing. Peripheral blood mononuclear cells were drawn once before nivolumab treatment and a second time after treatment, when surgery took place. The Maxwell RSC DNA from Cells kit was used to isolate genomic DNA from PBMCs.

This clone was detected a few times. Its antigen remains unidentified. No much larger clone exists at a distance of one base, and base qualities are not known. Reading from cysteine to phenylalanine, the CDR3 counts 13 amino acids. The CDR3 DNA has 39 bases and is translated from base 1. V is shortened by 0 bases, J by 14 bases, and the region joining them spans 14 bases. For CDR1 and CDR2, the germline V gene lists SGHDT and YYEEEE. Recombination joined TRBV5-6 with TRBJ1-4; TRBD1 could be the D gene, as 6 bases match. This specimen was PBMCs, taken after nivolumab (anti-PD-1) treatment. This receptor was taken from a person aged 35 to 85 with oral cavity squamous cell carcinoma. In nucleotide form, the sequence is TGTGCCAGCAGCTTGGGTGCAACAGGGATCCTGTTTTTT. It is translated as CASSLGATGILFF.